Following are 25 T cell receptor beta chains from one sample sequenced in a study of CD8 T cells in Susac syndrome. Reverse transcription of about 0.5 to 1 ug RNA used random hexamers. TCRdb recomputed calls from the immunoSEQ multiplex PCR reads with MiXCR, one row per CDR3 protein. The sample contains 130,000 to 150,000 distinct CDR3 sequences, about 94% of which appear only once. The sample comprised CD8+ T cells from PBMCs. These receptors came from a human donor in good health.

V and J are TRBV9 and TRBJ2-7, with 7 bases aligning to TRBD2. V shed 0 bases and J 6 bases; nucleotides not matched to a gene: 3. Germline CDR1 and CDR2: SGDLS and YYNGEE. This CDR3 is 13 amino acids long. The CDR3 loop reads CASSVGGGSEQYF. DNA for the CDR3: TGTGCCAGCAGCGTAGGGGGAGGGAGCGAGCAGTACTTC.

The V gene is TRBV12-3 or TRBV12-4, the J gene TRBJ2-5; D possibly uses TRBD1 or TRBD2 (5 bases each). V was shortened by 5 bases and J by 2 bases, with 15 bases between the two germline ends. The CDR3 has 15 amino acids. The CDR3 is CASSGGSGWQETQYF. CDR3 DNA: TGTGCCAGCAGTGGGGGATCTGGCTGGCAAGAGACCCAGTACTTC.

This chain connects TRBV13 to TRBJ1-1, with D possibly being TRBD1 (6 bases). Germline lookup yields CDR1 PRHDT and CDR2 FYEKMQ (reference sequence). This CDR3 comprises 14 residues. V was cut by 4 bases and J by 13 bases, with 22 bases left in between. CDR3 protein: CASSYRDTLTLVFF. The CDR3 nucleotides are TGTGCCAGCAGCTACAGGGACACCCTCACACTGGTTTTCTTT.

The rearrangement links TRBV7-2 to TRBJ2-3, with D tentatively TRBD2 (6 bases). The length of the CDR3 is 15 residues. The germline V gene has CDR1 SGHTA and CDR2 FQGNSA. Trimming took off 5 bases at V and 8 bases at J, with 20 bases between the two ends. CDR3 DNA sequence: TGTGCCAGCAGCCCGGCATGGGGGGAGAGTGGTACGCAGTATTTT. This encodes CASSPAWGESGTQYF.

The V and J genes are TRBV27 and TRBJ2-6; no firm D call. V lost 6 bases and J 0 bases, leaving 6 bases between the germline ends. This CDR3 has 14 residues. CDR1 is MNHEY and CDR2 is SMNVEV in the germline V gene (reference sequence). CDR3 nucleotide sequence: TGTGCCAGCAGCCCGATCTCTGGGGCCAACGTCCTGACTTTC. Translated, it gives CASSPISGANVLTF.

The V call is TRBV13, the J call TRBJ2-3; 8 bases are shared with TRBD2. CDR1 is PRHDT, CDR2 FYEKMQ, per germline (reference sequence). Germline trimming cut 0 bases from V and 5 bases from J; bases unmatched to any gene: 4. There are 15 residues in the CDR3. The CDR3 DNA follows: TGTGCCAGCAGCTTAGGAGCGGGAGCTTTAGATACGCAGTATTTT. Protein: CASSLGAGALDTQYF.

The gene calls are TRBV7-8 and TRBJ2-7; tentative D call: TRBD1 (5 bases). The CDR3 is made up of 13 amino acids. Germline CDR1 is SGHVS and CDR2 is FQNEAQ. Trimming left V 6 bases short and J 2 bases short, with 11 bases between. Here the CDR3 reads CASSRVTAYEQYF. Written as DNA, the CDR3 is TGTGCCAGCAGTAGGGTGACAGCCTACGAGCAGTACTTC.

The V gene is TRBV27, the J gene TRBJ2-5; the match to TRBD2 covers 8 bases. Germline V CDR1 and CDR2: MNHEY, SMNVEV (reference sequence). The CDR3 length is 16 residues. V gave up 4 bases and J gave up 4 bases; unmatched junction bases: 11. CDR3 in DNA: TGTGCCAGCAGTTCCCCGCACGGGAGGGAACTAGAGACCCAGTACTTC. Its translation is CASSSPHGRELETQYF.

The J gene is TRBJ2-7, the V gene TRBV4-3; 7 nucleotides align to TRBD1. The CDR3 is made up of 14 amino acids. Germline V lookup: CDR1 LGHNA, CDR2 YSLEER. Trimming removed 2 bases from V and 3 bases from J; junction bases left unmatched: 4. The CDR3 sequence is CASSQNRDSYEQYF. The CDR3 nucleotides are TGCGCCAGCAGCCAAAACAGGGACAGCTACGAGCAGTACTTC.

The chain recombines TRBV9 with TRBJ1-5; tentative D call: TRBD1 (5 bases). The V gene's germline CDR1 is SGDLS and CDR2 YYNGEE. V shed 0 bases and J shed 6 bases, with 10 bases lying between them. CDR3 length equals 14 residues. CDR3 nucleotide sequence: TGTGCCAGCAGCGTAGAGGCAGGGAGTCAGCCCCAGCATTTT. This encodes CASSVEAGSQPQHF.

This chain joins TRBV7-6 and TRBJ2-3; 10 bases are a match to TRBD2. The ends lost 1 base at V and 1 base at J; junction bases unmatched: 5. CDR3 length: 17 residues. Germline CDR1 reads SGHVS; CDR2 reads FNYEAQ. The CDR3 reads CASSLVVLAGGTDTQYF. Written as DNA, the CDR3 is TGTGCCAGCAGCTTAGTGGTTCTAGCGGGAGGCACAGATACGCAGTATTTT. Looking up the rest from reference TRBV7-6 and TRBJ2-3 gives the full variable domain: GAGVSQSPRYKVTKRGQDVALRCDPISGHVSLYWYRQALGQGPEFLTYFNYEAQQDKSGLPNDRFSAERPEGSISTLTIQRTEQRDSAMYRCASSLVVLAGGTDTQYFGPGTRLTVL.

The chain uses TRBV2 and TRBJ1-2; weak D call: TRBD1 (5 bases). Deletions cut 7 bases from V and 8 bases from J, with 11 bases between. Per germline, CDR1 SNHLY and CDR2 FYNNEI. The CDR3 covers 11 residues. The CDR3 loop reads CASTGQGGYTF. The CDR3 nucleotides read TGTGCCAGCACGGGGCAGGGAGGCTACACCTTC.

The rearrangement joins TRBV5-4 to TRBJ1-1; D unresolved. Germline CDR1 and CDR2: SGHNT and YYREEE (reference sequence). Deletions cut 0 bases from V and 1 base from J, with 7 bases between. The CDR3 is 14 amino acids. This CDR3 is CASSLADANTEAFF. CDR3 sequence (DNA): TGTGCCAGCAGCTTGGCCGACGCGAACACTGAAGCTTTCTTT.

The J gene is TRBJ2-1, the V gene TRBV29-1, with no clear D. Trimming left V 4 bases short and J 2 bases short, with 21 bases between. CDR1 is SQVTM, CDR2 ANQGSEA, per germline. This CDR3 has 17 residues. In nucleotides, the CDR3 is TGCAGCGTTGGGCTCCTCGAGGCCCGCAGCACCTACAATGAGCAGTTCTTC. Encoded protein: CSVGLLEARSTYNEQFF.

This rearrangement joins TRBV19 to TRBJ2-3; no clear D gene. Germline V gene sequence: CDR1 LNHDA, CDR2 SQIVND (reference sequence). This CDR3 has 12 amino acids. The ends were cut back, 0 bases at V and 5 bases at J, with 3 bases in the middle. CDR3 region: CASSIDGDTQYF. DNA for the CDR3: TGTGCCAGTAGTATAGACGGAGATACGCAGTATTTT.

The CDR3 nucleotides read TGTGCCAGCAGCGAAGTCCTTGGCTACACCTTC. It is translated as CASSEVLGYTF. The chain employs TRBV7-9 and TRBJ1-2; D is undetermined. The CDR3 spans 11 residues. Trimming left V 5 bases short and J 7 bases short, with 8 bases between. The germline V gene has CDR1 SEHNR and CDR2 FQNEAQ (reference sequence).

A single count supports this clonotype. The J gene is TRBJ1-1, the V gene TRBV12-3 or TRBV12-4; 10 bases line up with TRBD1. The CDR3 is 14 amino acids. V shed 6 bases and J 4 bases; nucleotides not matched to a gene: 5. The CDR3 DNA is TGTGCCAGCAGCTGGGACAGGGGTGGCACTGAAGCTTTCTTT. It specifies CASSWDRGGTEAFF.

This chain links TRBV20-1 with TRBJ2-1, with D unclear. This CDR3 has 13 residues. V lost 0 bases and J 4 bases, leaving 7 bases between the germline ends. In germline, CDR1 is DFQATT, CDR2 SNEGSKA (reference sequence). CDR3 sequence reads: CSAREYSYNEQFF. The DNA for the CDR3 is TGCAGTGCTAGAGAGTACAGTTACAATGAGCAGTTCTTC.

The gene calls are TRBV2 and TRBJ2-7; D is perhaps TRBD2 (6 bases). The germline V gene encodes CDR1 SNHLY and CDR2 FYNNEI. Trimming removed 7 bases at V and 5 bases at J, with 15 bases between. The CDR3 covers 13 residues. The CDR3 nucleotides read TGTGCCAGCACCGCGACTAGACGCCACGAGCAGTACTTC. Translating it yields CASTATRRHEQYF.

The sample holds one count of this clonotype. The gene calls are TRBV3-1 and TRBJ2-3; D is unclear. V gave up 0 bases and J gave up 3 bases, with 7 bases separating them. The V gene's germline CDR1 is LGHDT and CDR2 YNNKEL (reference sequence). The CDR3 has 14 residues. The CDR3 sequence: CASSQEFVTDTQYF. The CDR3 DNA reads as TGTGCCAGCAGCCAAGAGTTCGTGACAGATACGCAGTATTTT.

The chain is built from TRBV15 and TRBJ2-7; 8 nucleotides align to TRBD2. The CDR3 is 14 amino acids. J gave up 2 bases and V 7 bases, and 7 bases lay outside the gene matches. Germline V CDR1 and CDR2: LNHNV, YYDKDF (reference sequence). The DNA of the CDR3 is TGTGCCACCACCACTAGCGGAAAGACCTACGAGCAGTACTTC. This translates into CATTTSGKTYEQYF.

This clonotype was recorded only once. The chain carries TRBV12-3 or TRBV12-4 and TRBJ1-2; D is undetermined. CDR3 length: 15 amino acids. Trimming left V 4 bases short and J 8 bases short, with 20 bases between. Written as DNA, the CDR3 is TGTGCCAGCAGTTCACCTGAGACCCACGTCGAGGGCTACACCTTC. Translated: CASSSPETHVEGYTF.

This clonotype was counted a single time. The chain is built from TRBV13 and TRBJ2-7; D not resolved. The V and J ends lost 1 base and 7 bases respectively, with 23 bases between them. Germline CDR1 is PRHDT and CDR2 is FYEKMQ (reference sequence). The CDR3 contains 17 residues. Here the CDR3 reads CASSLVTSPEGIWEQYF. CDR3 sequence (DNA): TGTGCCAGCAGCTTAGTTACTTCCCCCGAAGGTATTTGGGAGCAGTACTTC.

This clonotype was recorded only once. This sequence joins TRBV20-1 and TRBJ2-7; TRBD2 matches at 11 bases. The trim removed 4 bases at V and 5 bases at J, leaving 10 bases unmatched. The CDR3 has 15 amino acids. Germline CDR1 reads DFQATT; CDR2 reads SNEGSKA (reference sequence). The CDR3 protein is CSATKTSGTVDEQYF. In nucleotides, the CDR3 is TGCAGTGCTACGAAGACTAGCGGGACTGTCGACGAGCAGTACTTC.

The chain uses TRBV7-9 and TRBJ1-4; D may be TRBD1 (5 bases). CDR1 is SEHNR and CDR2 is FQNEAQ in the germline V gene (reference sequence). CDR3 length: 13 residues. V lost 9 bases and J 6 bases, leaving 14 bases between the germline ends. CDR3 bases: TGTGCCAGTTCAGGGAGGACGGATGAAAAACTGTTTTTT. Amino acid sequence: CASSGRTDEKLFF.